The sample holds one count of the clone carrying this TCR beta chain. Its specificity is unknown. These data are taken from a study of T cell responses to AZD1222 COVID-19 vaccine. General observations from the study: A rise in Spike-specific TCR breadth and depth followed two AZD1222 doses. Among those given AZD1222, only six were seropositive at baseline. No day 14 peak samples; only post-peak repertoires were characterized.

Samples with a second dose at about 4 or about 12 weeks were pooled together. The CDR3 has 13 amino acids. Germline V CDR1 and CDR2: SEHNR, FQNEAQ (reference sequence). Deletions cut 5 bases from V and 4 bases from J, with 11 bases between. Generated by immunoSEQ multiplex PCR, the TCRdb table keeps only in-frame clones and is missing some. The sample includes 100,000 to 120,000 clones, approximately 92% seen only once; the top ten take about 2.6%. The chain uses TRBV7-9 and TRBJ1-1; no reliable D call. This receptor was taken from an adult who received the AZD1222 COVID-19 vaccine. The sample in question was peripheral blood, obtained 28 days after the second AZD1222 dose. The CDR3 nucleotides are TGTGCCAGCAGCCCAATGGCCGGCACTGAAGCTTTCTTT. Amino acid sequence: CASSPMAGTEAFF.